This T cell receptor (beta chain) originates from a study of vaccination and CD4 T cells after COVID-19. Overall study: Stimulation used overlapping spike peptides from SARS-CoV-2, HCoV-NL63, HCoV-OC43 and HCoV-229E. Control cultures received a CEFX pool, an HIV-1 Nef pool, or no peptide.

Between the trimmed V and J ends, which lost 4 bases and 6 bases, there was a span of 13 bases. This CDR3 comprises 14 residues. The germline gives CDR1 SNHLY, CDR2 FYNNEI. Noted treatment: roughly 10-day PBMC culture with coronavirus spike peptide pools or control peptides (ViraFEST assay). Sequencing of DNA taken from cultured CD4+ T cells relied on the Oncomine TCR Beta short-read assay. From the PCR reads, TCRdb called clonotypes with MiXCR, one entry per CDR3 protein. The table has about 17,000 distinct CDR3 sequences, nearly 40% seen once; the top ten hold roughly 8.9%. Concerning this clonotype: The antigen remains unidentified.

The sequencing sample was made of CD4+ T cells from blood, cultured in vitro. The TCR sequence derives from a human donor who had recovered from COVID-19. The chain combines TRBV2 with TRBJ1-5, with D tentatively TRBD1 (5 bases). CDR3: CASSAVGGIQPQHF. The CDR3 DNA follows: TGTGCCAGCAGTGCTGTCGGGGGTATTCAGCCCCAGCATTTT.